Included here is one T cell receptor (beta chain) sequence, with context. These data originate in a study of shared clonotypes between healthy human individuals. Germline CDR1 LGHNA, CDR2 YSLEER. The CDR3 contains 14 residues. Germline trimming cut 2 bases from V and 2 bases from J; bases unmatched to any gene: 0. This table comes from immunoSEQ multiplex PCR, and its TCRdb copy is limited to in-frame clones, with some not included. The data show roughly 720,000 clones, with roughly 87% seen just once and 34% held by the top ten. The sequence derives from a man aged 18 to 29 in good health. Some clones in this sample may be carry-over from other donors' samples. The rearrangement links TRBV4-3 to TRBJ2-7, with 10 nucleotides matching TRBD2. The sequenced sample consisted of memory CD8+ T cells from PBMCs. The subset: CD45RO+ cells pooled with CCR7-negative TemRA cells. CDR3 sequence (DNA): TGCGCCAGCAGCCAACTAGCGGGAGCCTACGAGCAGTACTTC. This gives the protein CASSQLAGAYEQYF.